This T cell receptor beta chain was obtained from a study of control samples from healthy donors and cancer patients (TCRdb year 2020). The library was made by the immunoSEQ multiplex PCR assay. In its TCRdb copy, this immuneACCESS table keeps in-frame sequences only and misses some clones. Where compared with another copy, unresolved V genes explain less than half of these, and the others have no known cause. Across this sample there are 200,000 to 250,000 clones, with roughly 94% seen only once. The ten largest clonotypes hold 1.5% of the sample. Trimming at the junction amounts to 6 bases on V and 4 bases on J, and the germline ends lie 10 bases apart. Taken from cysteine to phenylalanine, the CDR3 has 13 residues. The kept DNA is CDR3 alone, 39 bases in frame from the first base. CDR1 and CDR2, per the germline V gene, are MNHEY and SVGEGT. This clone was found a few times. Its antigen is currently not known. No base-level quality is on record; no much larger clone is a single base apart.

This TCR was recovered from a man aged 50 to 59 in good health. The V gene is TRBV6-2 or TRBV6-3 and the J gene is TRBJ1-5; the D gene lacks a confident call. Material: blood. The CDR3: CASSLDANQPQHF. Read as DNA, the sequence is TGTGCCAGCAGCCTGGATGCTAATCAGCCCCAGCATTTT.